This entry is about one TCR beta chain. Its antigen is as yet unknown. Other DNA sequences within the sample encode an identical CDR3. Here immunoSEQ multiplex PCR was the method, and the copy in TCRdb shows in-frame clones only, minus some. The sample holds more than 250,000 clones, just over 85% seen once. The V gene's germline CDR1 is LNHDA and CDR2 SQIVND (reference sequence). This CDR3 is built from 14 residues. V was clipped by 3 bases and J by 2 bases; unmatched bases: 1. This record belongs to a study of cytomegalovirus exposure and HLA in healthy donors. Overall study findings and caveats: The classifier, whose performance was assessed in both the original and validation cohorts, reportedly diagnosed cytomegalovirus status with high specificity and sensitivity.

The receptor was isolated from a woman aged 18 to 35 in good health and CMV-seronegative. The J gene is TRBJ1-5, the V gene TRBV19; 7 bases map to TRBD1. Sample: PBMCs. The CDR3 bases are TGTGCCAGTAGTATCCAGGGGGGCAATCAGCCCCAGCATTTT. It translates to CASSIQGGNQPQHF.